One T cell receptor beta chain is described in this entry. The source of the sample is a study of regulatory T cells in long-lasting Graves disease. The V gene lost 0 bases and the J gene lost 4 bases, with 1 base spanning the gap. The CDR3 sequence is 13 residues long. In germline, CDR1 is LGHDT, CDR2 YNNKEL (reference sequence). Libraries of TCR beta came from iRepertoire HTBI primers plus Arm-PCR of CDR3 regions. TCRdb ran MiXCR on the multiplex PCR reads and lists one entry per CDR3 protein. The data hold 400,000 to 500,000 distinct CDR3 sequences, with around a fifth observed a single time. Time point indicated: persistent/refractory GD, antithyroid drugs over 5 years with positive TRAb. The TCR library used RNA extracted from PBMCs.

Specimen: peripheral blood mononuclear cells (PBMCs), collected when the disease was refractory, from a patient treated with antithyroid drugs. V and J are TRBV3-1 and TRBJ2-6; D gene ambiguous. The clonotype was recovered from a female donor with Graves disease. CDR3 in amino acids: CASSQEGANVLTF. CDR3 sequence (DNA): TGTGCCAGCAGCCAAGAAGGGGCCAACGTCCTGACTTTC. The full variable domain, rest sourced from reference TRBV3-1 and TRBJ2-6, is DTAVSQTPKYLVTQMGNDKSIKCEQNLGHDTMYWYKQDSKKFLKIMFSYNNKELIINETVPNRFSPKSPDKAHLNLHINSLELGDSAVYFCASSQEGANVLTFGAGSRLTVL.